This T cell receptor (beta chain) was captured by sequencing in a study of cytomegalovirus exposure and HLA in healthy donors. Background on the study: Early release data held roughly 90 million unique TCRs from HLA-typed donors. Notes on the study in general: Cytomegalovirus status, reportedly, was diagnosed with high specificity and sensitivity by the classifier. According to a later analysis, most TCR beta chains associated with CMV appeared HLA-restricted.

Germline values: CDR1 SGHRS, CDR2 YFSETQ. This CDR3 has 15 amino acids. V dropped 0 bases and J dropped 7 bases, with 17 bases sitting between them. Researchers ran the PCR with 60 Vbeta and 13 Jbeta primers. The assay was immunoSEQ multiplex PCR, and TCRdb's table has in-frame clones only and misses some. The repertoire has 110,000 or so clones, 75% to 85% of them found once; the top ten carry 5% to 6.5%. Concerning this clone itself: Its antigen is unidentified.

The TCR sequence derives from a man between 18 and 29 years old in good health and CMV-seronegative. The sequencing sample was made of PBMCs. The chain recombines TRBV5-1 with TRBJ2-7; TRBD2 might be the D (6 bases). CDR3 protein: CASSLVAASSGEQYF. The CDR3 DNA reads TGCGCCAGCAGCTTGGTAGCGGCTTCCTCGGGGGAGCAGTACTTC.